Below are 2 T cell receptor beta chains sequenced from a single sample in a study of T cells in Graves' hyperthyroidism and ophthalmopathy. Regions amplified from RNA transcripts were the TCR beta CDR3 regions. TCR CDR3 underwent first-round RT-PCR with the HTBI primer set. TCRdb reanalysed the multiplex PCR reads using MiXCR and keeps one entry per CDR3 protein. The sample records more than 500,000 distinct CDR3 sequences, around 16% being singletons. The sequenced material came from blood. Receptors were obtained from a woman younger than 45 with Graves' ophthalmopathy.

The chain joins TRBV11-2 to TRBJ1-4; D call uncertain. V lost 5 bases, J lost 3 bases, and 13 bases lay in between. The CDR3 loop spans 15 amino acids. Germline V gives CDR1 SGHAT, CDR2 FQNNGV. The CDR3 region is CASSHEPAPNEKLFF. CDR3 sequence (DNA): TGTGCCAGCAGCCATGAACCGGCGCCTAATGAAAAACTGTTTTTT.

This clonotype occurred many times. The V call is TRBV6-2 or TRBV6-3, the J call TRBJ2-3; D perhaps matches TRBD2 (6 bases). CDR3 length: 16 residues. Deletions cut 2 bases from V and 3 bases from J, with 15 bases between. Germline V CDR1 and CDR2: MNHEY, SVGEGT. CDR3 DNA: TGTGCCAGCAGTTACGTAACGGGAGTCGGAACAGATACGCAGTATTTT. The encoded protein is CASSYVTGVGTDTQYF.